A single T cell receptor beta chain is shown here with its context. No antigen is known for it. The germline V gene has CDR1 SGDLS and CDR2 YYNGEE. The V and J ends lost 2 bases and 4 bases, in that order; junction bases with no gene match: 6. This CDR3 has 15 residues. This sample was included in a study of cytomegalovirus exposure and HLA in healthy donors. Researchers ran the PCR with 60 Vbeta and 13 Jbeta primers. TCRdb's table, derived via immunoSEQ multiplex PCR, lists solely in-frame clones and lacks some. Of some 160,000 clones listed, more than 65% were seen once; the top ten hold approximately 1.3%. The study, taken as a whole, reports: An analysis was carried out later, and it reportedly showed fewer N-insertions in an Asian-associated ancestry cluster than the approximately 700-donor mean. Indistinguishable V segments such as TRBV6-2 and TRBV6-3 were excluded. While the bulk of TCR sequences proved rare, some public TCRs turned up in many donors.

The specimen sequenced was PBMCs. The V gene is TRBV9, the J gene TRBJ2-4, with 7 bases matching TRBD2. This TCR derives from a man aged 50 to 59 in good health and CMV-seropositive. The CDR3, as DNA: TGTGCCAGCAGCGTTAGCGGGCTAGAAAAAAACATTCAGTACTTC. Translation gives CASSVSGLEKNIQYF.